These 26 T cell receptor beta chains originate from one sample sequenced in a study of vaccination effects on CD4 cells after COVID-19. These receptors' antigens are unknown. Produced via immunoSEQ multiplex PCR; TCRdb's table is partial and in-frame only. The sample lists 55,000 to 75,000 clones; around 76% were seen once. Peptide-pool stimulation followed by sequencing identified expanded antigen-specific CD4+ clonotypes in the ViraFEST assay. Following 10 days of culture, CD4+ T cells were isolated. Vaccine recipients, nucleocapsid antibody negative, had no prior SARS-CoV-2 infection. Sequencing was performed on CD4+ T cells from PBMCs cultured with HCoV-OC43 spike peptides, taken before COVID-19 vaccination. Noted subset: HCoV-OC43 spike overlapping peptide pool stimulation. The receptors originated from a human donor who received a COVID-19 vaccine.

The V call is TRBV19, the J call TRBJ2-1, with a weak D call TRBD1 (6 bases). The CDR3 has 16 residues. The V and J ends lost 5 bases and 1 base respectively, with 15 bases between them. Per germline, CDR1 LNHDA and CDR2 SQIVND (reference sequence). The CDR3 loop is CASSPNRDRSYNEQFF. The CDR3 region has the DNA TGTGCCAGTAGTCCCAACAGGGATCGGTCCTACAATGAGCAGTTCTTC.

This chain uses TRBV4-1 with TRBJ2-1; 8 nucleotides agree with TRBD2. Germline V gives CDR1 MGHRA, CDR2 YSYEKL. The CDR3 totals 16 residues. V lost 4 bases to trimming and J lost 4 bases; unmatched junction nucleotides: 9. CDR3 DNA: TGCGCCAGCAGCCGGAGGTCCGGGACTAGTTACAATGAGCAGTTCTTC. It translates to CASSRRSGTSYNEQFF.

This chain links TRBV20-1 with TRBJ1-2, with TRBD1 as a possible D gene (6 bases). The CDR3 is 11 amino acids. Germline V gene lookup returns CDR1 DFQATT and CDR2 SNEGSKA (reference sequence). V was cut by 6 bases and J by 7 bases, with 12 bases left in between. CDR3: CSAPDSRGYTF. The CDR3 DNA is TGCAGTGCCCCGGACAGTCGTGGCTACACCTTC.

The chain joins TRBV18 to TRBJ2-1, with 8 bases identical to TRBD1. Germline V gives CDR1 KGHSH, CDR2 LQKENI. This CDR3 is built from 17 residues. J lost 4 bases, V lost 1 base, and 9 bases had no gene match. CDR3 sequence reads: CASSPQQGVVRYNEQFF. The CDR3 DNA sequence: TGTGCCAGCTCACCACAACAGGGGGTCGTGCGGTACAATGAGCAGTTCTTC. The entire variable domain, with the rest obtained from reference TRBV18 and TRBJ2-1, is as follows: NAGVMQNPRHLVRRRGQEARLRCSPMKGHSHVYWYRQLPEEGLKFMVYLQKENIIDESGMPKERFSAEFPKEGPSILRIQQVVRGDSAAYFCASSPQQGVVRYNEQFFGPGTRLTVL.

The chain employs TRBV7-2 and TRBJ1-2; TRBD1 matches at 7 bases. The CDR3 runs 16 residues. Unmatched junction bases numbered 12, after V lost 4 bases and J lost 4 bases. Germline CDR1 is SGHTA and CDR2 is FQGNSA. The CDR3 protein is CASSSTPGGIVYGYTF. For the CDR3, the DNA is TGTGCCAGCAGCTCGACCCCAGGGGGGATCGTCTATGGCTACACCTTC.

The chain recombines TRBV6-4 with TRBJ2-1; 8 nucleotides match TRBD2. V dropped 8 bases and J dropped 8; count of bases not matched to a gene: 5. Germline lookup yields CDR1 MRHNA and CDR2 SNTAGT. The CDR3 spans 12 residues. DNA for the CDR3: TGTGCCAGCGGAACGACTAGCGATGAGCAGTTCTTC. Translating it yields CASGTTSDEQFF.

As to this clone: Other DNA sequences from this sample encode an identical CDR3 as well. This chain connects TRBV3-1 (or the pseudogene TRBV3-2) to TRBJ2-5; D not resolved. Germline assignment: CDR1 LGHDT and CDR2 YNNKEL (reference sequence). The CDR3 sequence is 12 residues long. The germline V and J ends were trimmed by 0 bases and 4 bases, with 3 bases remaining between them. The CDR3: CASSQDRETQYF. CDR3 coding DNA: TGTGCCAGCAGCCAAGATAGAGAGACCCAGTACTTC.

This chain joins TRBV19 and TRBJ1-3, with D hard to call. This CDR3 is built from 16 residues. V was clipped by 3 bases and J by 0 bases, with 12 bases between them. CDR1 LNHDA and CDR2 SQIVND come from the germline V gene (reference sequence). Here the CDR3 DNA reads TGTGCCAGTAGTATTGGGAGGTCAAACTCTGGAAACACCATATATTTT. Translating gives CASSIGRSNSGNTIYF.

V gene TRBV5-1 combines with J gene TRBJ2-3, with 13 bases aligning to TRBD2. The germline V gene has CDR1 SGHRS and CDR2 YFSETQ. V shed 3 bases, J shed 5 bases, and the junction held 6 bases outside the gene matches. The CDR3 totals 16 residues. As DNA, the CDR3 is TGCGCCAGCAGCTCAACTAGCGGGGGGGCCAGAGATACGCAGTATTTT. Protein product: CASSSTSGGARDTQYF. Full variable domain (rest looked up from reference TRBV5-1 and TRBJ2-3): KAGVTQTPRYLIKTRGQQVTLSCSPISGHRSVSWYQQTPGQGLQFLFEYFSETQRNKGNFPGRFSGRQFSNSRSEMNVSTLELGDSALYLCASSSTSGGARDTQYFGPGTRLTVL.

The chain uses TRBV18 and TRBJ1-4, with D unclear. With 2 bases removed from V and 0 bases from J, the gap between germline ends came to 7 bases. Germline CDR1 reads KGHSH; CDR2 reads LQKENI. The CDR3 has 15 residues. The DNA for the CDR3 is TGTGCCAGCTCACCATGGCAGACAACTAATGAAAAACTGTTTTTT. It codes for CASSPWQTTNEKLFF.

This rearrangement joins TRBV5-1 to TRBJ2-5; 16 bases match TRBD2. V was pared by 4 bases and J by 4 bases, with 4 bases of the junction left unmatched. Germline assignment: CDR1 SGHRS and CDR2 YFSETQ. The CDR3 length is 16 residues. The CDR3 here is CASSAGLAGGVETQYF. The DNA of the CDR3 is TGCGCCAGCAGCGCGGGACTAGCGGGGGGGGTAGAGACCCAGTACTTC. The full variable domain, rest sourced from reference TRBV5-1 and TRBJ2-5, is KAGVTQTPRYLIKTRGQQVTLSCSPISGHRSVSWYQQTPGQGLQFLFEYFSETQRNKGNFPGRFSGRQFSNSRSEMNVSTLELGDSALYLCASSAGLAGGVETQYFGPGTRLLVL.

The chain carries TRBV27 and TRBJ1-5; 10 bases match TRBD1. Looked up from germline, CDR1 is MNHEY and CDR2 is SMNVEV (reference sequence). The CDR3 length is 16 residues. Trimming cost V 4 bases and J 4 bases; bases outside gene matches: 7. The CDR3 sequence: CASSSYGQGDNQPQHF. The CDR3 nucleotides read TGTGCCAGCAGTTCCTACGGACAGGGGGATAATCAGCCCCAGCATTTT.

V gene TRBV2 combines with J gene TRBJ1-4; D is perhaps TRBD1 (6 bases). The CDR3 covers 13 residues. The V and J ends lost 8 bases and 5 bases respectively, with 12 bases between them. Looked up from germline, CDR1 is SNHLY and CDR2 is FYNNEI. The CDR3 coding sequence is TGTGCCAGCGAGGGGGTGGAGAATGAAAAACTGTTTTTT. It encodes CASEGVENEKLFF.

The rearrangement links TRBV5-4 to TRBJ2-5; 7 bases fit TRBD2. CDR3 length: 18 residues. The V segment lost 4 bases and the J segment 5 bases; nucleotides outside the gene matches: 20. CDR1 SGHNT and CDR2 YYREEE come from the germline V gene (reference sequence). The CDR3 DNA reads TGTGCCAGCAGCCGATTTGGTGGGGGGGAGGTGCTTGGGGAGACCCAGTACTTC. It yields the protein CASSRFGGGEVLGETQYF.

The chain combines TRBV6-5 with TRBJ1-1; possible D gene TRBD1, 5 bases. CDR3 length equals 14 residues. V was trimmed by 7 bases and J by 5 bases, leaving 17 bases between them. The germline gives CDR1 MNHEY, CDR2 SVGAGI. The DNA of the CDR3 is TGTGCCAGCATGGTCCGGGACCGATTGACTGAAGCTTTCTTT. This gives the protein CASMVRDRLTEAFF.

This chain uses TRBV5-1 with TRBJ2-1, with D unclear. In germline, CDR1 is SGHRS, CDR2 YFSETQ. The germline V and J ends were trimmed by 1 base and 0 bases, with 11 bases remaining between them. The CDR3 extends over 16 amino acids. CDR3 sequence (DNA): TGCGCCAGCAGCTTGTCCGGGCCGAGCTCCTACAATGAGCAGTTCTTC. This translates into CASSLSGPSSYNEQFF. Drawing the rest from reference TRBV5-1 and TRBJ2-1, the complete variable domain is KAGVTQTPRYLIKTRGQQVTLSCSPISGHRSVSWYQQTPGQGLQFLFEYFSETQRNKGNFPGRFSGRQFSNSRSEMNVSTLELGDSALYLCASSLSGPSSYNEQFFGPGTRLTVL.

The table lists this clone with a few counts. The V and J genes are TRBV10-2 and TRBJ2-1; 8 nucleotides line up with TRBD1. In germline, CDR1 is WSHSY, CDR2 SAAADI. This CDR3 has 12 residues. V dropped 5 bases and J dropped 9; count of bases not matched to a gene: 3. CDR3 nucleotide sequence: TGCGCCAGCAGTAGACAGGGGACTGAGCAGTTCTTC. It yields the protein CASSRQGTEQFF.

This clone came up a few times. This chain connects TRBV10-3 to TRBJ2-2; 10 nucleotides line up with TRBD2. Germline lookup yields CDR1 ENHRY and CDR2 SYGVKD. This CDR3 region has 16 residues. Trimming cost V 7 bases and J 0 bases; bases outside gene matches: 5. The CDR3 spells CAIISGGLTNTGELFF. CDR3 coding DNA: TGTGCCATCATTAGCGGGGGGCTCACGAACACCGGGGAGCTGTTTTTT.

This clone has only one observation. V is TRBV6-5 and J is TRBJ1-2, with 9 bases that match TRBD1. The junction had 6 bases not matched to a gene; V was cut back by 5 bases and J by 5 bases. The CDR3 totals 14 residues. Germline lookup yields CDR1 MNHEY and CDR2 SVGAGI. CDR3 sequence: CASSPTGGRYGYTF. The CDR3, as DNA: TGTGCCAGCAGTCCTACAGGGGGCCGTTATGGCTACACCTTC.

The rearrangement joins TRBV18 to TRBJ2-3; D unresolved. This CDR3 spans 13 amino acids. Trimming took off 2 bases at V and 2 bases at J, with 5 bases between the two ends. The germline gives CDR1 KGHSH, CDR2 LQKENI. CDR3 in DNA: TGTGCCAGCTCACCAAGGACCACAGATACGCAGTATTTT. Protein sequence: CASSPRTTDTQYF.

DNA for the CDR3: TGTGCCAGTAGTGGCAGGTACCCTGAAGCTTTCTTT. Protein: CASSGRYPEAFF. The chain couples TRBV19 to TRBJ1-1; D unresolved. From germline, CDR1 is LNHDA and CDR2 SQIVND (reference sequence). V was pared by 5 bases and J by 6 bases, with 10 bases between. The CDR3 covers 12 residues.

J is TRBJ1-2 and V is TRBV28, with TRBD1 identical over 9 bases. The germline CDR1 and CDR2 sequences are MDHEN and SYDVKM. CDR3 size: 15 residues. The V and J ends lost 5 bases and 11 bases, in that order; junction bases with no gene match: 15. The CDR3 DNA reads TGTGCCAGCAGTACCTCAGCCGGGACAGGGATCGGGTACACCTTC. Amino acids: CASSTSAGTGIGYTF.

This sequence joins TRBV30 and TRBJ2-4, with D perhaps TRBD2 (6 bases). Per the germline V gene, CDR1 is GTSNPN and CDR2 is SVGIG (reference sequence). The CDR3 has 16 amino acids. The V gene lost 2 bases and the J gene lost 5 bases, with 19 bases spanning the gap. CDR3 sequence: CAWSHGGTGGQNIQYF. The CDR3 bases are TGTGCCTGGAGTCACGGCGGGACCGGCGGGCAAAACATTCAGTACTTC.

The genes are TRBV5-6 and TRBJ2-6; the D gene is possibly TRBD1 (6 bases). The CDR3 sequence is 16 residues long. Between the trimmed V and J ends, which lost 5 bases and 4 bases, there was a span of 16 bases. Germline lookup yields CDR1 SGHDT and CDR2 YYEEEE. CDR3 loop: CASSFYTGSGANVLTF. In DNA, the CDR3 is TGTGCCAGCAGTTTTTACACAGGGTCCGGGGCCAACGTCCTGACTTTC.

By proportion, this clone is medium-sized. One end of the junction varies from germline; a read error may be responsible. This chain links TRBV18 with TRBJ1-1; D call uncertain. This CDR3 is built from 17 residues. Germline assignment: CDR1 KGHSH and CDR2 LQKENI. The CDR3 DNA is TGTGCCAGCTCATCACCCTCGATCTCAGCAATGAACACTGAAGCTTTCTTT. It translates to CASSSPSISAMNTEAFF. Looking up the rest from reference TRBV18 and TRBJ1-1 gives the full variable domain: NAGVMQNPRHLVRRRGQEARLRCSPMKGHSHVYWYRQLPEEGLKFMVYLQKENIIDESGMPKERFSAEFPKEGPSILRIQQVVRGDSAAYFCASSSPSISAMNTEAFFGQGTRLTVV.

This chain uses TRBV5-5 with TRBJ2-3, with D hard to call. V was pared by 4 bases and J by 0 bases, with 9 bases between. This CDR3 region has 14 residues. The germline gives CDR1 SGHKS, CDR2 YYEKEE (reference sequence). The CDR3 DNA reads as TGTGCCAGCAGCAGTCCACAGAGCACAGATACGCAGTATTTT. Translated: CASSSPQSTDTQYF.